The rows below give T cell receptor beta chains drawn from one sample of a study of T cell repertoires in cytomegalovirus infection. TCRdb reanalysed the reads using MiXCR and keeps one entry per CDR3 protein. The sample yields approximately 500,000 distinct CDR3 sequences, 30% to 40% seen once. Which antigens these TCRs recognize remains unknown. Source: cultured PBMCs, taken from culture after CMV antigen stimulation. The receptors derive from a human donor in good health (CMV status not recorded). Some clones in this sample may be carry-over from other donors' samples. Both conserved end residues are part of each CDR3. A D gene is named only where the DNA matches it firmly. Not all rows give a size; the values are once, few, many and, for expanded clones, a class.

J	size	V	D	CDR3	DNA
TRBJ2-3	-	TRBV5-6	TRBD2	CASSYRLAGDVDTQYF	TGTGCCAGCAGCTACAGACTAGCGGGAGACGTAGATACGCAGTATTTT
TRBJ2-7	few	TRBV27	-	CASRHTGTGSYEQYF	TGTGCCAGCAGACATACCGGGACGGGCTCCTACGAGCAGTACTTC
TRBJ1-1	-	TRBV7-9	TRBD1	CASSGRQGTGTEAFF	TGTGCCAGCAGCGGCAGACAGGGAACGGGCACTGAAGCTTTCTTT
TRBJ2-3	-	TRBV12-3/TRBV12-4	TRBD2	CASQRDSTDTQYF	TGTGCCAGCCAGCGGGACAGCACAGATACGCAGTATTTT
TRBJ2-3	few	TRBV2	TRBD2	CASSVELAGKRESTDTQYF	TGTGCCAGCAGTGTCGAACTAGCGGGAAAGCGGGAAAGCACAGATACGCAGTATTTT
TRBJ2-7	many	TRBV7-2	TRBD2	CASSLSPGTSGYEQYF	TGTGCCAGCAGCTTGTCCCCCGGGACTAGCGGCTACGAGCAGTACTTC
TRBJ1-1	-	TRBV7-3	-	CASSLGTSSLNTEAFF	TGTGCCAGCAGTTTAGGGACATCTTCACTGAACACTGAAGCTTTCTTT
TRBJ2-2	once	TRBV2	-	CASIKGANTGELFF	TGTGCCAGCATAAAGGGGGCGAACACCGGGGAGCTGTTTTTT
TRBJ1-1	few	TRBV7-9	TRBD1	CASSPRRDRGDTEAFF	TGTGCCAGCAGCCCCCGTAGGGACAGGGGGGACACTGAAGCTTTCTTT
TRBJ1-1	few	TRBV12-3/TRBV12-4	-	CASTPGTRGTEAFF	TGTGCCAGCACCCCCGGGACGAGGGGCACTGAAGCTTTCTTT
TRBJ2-3	many	TRBV5-1	TRBD2	CASSLAAGAADTQYF	TGCGCCAGCAGCTTGGCCGCGGGAGCGGCAGATACGCAGTATTTT
TRBJ2-1	many	TRBV10-3	-	CAISPKASYNEQFF	TGTGCCATCAGCCCAAAGGCATCCTACAATGAGCAGTTCTTC
TRBJ2-3	-	TRBV12-5	TRBD1	CASGTPTGGTDTQYF	TGTGCTAGTGGTACACCAACAGGGGGCACAGATACGCAGTATTTT
TRBJ2-2	few	TRBV20-1	TRBD1	CSAGIDRGYTGELFF	TGCAGTGCCGGAATTGACAGGGGATACACCGGGGAGCTGTTTTTT
TRBJ2-1	few	TRBV6-2/TRBV6-3	TRBD1	CASSNRGLFF	TGTGCCAGCAGTAACAGGGGGTTGTTCTTC
TRBJ2-2	-	TRBV7-9	-	CASSFPWSHSAGELFF	TGTGCCAGCAGCTTCCCTTGGTCGCACTCGGCCGGGGAGCTGTTTTTT
TRBJ2-5	-	TRBV5-5	-	CASSSFGARTETQYF	TGTGCCAGCAGCTCCTTCGGGGCCCGCACGGAGACCCAGTACTTC
TRBJ2-7	-	TRBV2	-	CASSGQPTWQYF	TGTGCCAGCAGTGGACAGCCGACGTGGCAGTACTTC
TRBJ2-6	few	TRBV7-6	-	CASSFGRSGANVLTF	TGTGCCAGCAGCTTCGGGCGCTCTGGGGCCAACGTCCTGACTTTC
TRBJ1-6	few	TRBV6-5	-	CASSYGGERSPLHF	TGTGCCAGCAGTTACGGGGGGGAGCGTTCACCCCTCCACTTT
TRBJ1-3	few	TRBV20-1	-	CSAGRGGGNTIYF	TGCAGTGCTGGGAGGGGGGGCGGAAACACCATATATTTT
TRBJ2-3	-	TRBV19	-	CASTRPGFTDTQYF	TGTGCCAGTACCCGGCCCGGATTCACAGATACGCAGTATTTT
TRBJ1-1	-	TRBV27	-	CASSHGGGVAFF	TGTGCCAGCAGCCATGGGGGAGGGGTAGCTTTCTTT
TRBJ2-1	few	TRBV12-3/TRBV12-4	-	CASSPPRVAPYNEQFF	TGTGCCAGCAGTCCGCCTCGTGTGGCCCCTTACAATGAGCAGTTCTTC
TRBJ2-2	once	TRBV27	TRBD2	CASRGLARTGELFF	TGTGCCAGCAGGGGACTAGCCCGAACCGGGGAGCTGTTTTTT
TRBJ2-5	-	TRBV7-3	TRBD2	CASSQAGAGGETQYF	TGTGCCAGCAGCCAGGCGGGAGCGGGAGGGGAGACCCAGTACTTC
TRBJ1-1	-	TRBV19	-	CASSMIRDPWNTEAFF	TGTGCCAGTAGTATGATCCGGGACCCATGGAACACTGAAGCTTTCTTT
TRBJ2-7	-	TRBV28	TRBD1	CASTPTGGSTLPYEQYF	TGTGCCAGCACCCCGACAGGGGGGTCAACCCTTCCCTACGAGCAGTACTTC
TRBJ2-7	-	TRBV23-1	-	CASSHLFRDRTYEQYF	TGCGCCAGCAGTCACCTATTCCGGGACCGTACCTACGAGCAGTACTTC
TRBJ1-1	-	TRBV12-3/TRBV12-4	-	CASMRRSEAFF	TGTGCCAGCATGAGGAGGTCTGAAGCTTTCTTT
TRBJ2-2	-	TRBV7-2	TRBD2	CASSSGLAWPEGELFF	TGTGCCAGCAGCTCGGGACTAGCATGGCCTGAAGGGGAGCTGTTTTTT
TRBJ2-7	few	TRBV6-5	-	CASSYDASSSYEQYF	TGTGCCAGCAGTTACGATGCTAGTAGCTCCTACGAGCAGTACTTC
TRBJ1-5	few	TRBV19	TRBD1	CASKTGAHSNQPQHF	TGTGCCAGTAAGACAGGGGCCCATAGCAATCAGCCCCAGCATTTT
TRBJ1-4	few	TRBV12-3/TRBV12-4	TRBD1	CASSSPDRGIEKLFF	TGTGCCAGCAGTTCCCCGGACAGGGGGATAGAAAAACTGTTTTTT
TRBJ2-4	-	TRBV7-3	-	CASSDLGKNIQYF	TGTGCCAGCAGCGATCTCGGCAAAAACATTCAGTACTTC
TRBJ2-1	few	TRBV7-2	-	CASSLGAGDRNEQFF	TGTGCCAGCAGCTTGGGGGCAGGGGATCGAAATGAGCAGTTCTTC
TRBJ1-5	-	TRBV20-1	-	CSAIRAEQGQPQHF	TGCAGTGCGATCAGGGCCGAGCAGGGACAGCCCCAGCATTTT
TRBJ2-7	-	TRBV12-3/TRBV12-4	TRBD1	CASRQTGAYEQYF	TGTGCCAGCAGACAAACAGGGGCCTACGAGCAGTACTTC
TRBJ1-2	-	TRBV7-2	-	CASSLVGGWDYGYTF	TGTGCCAGCAGCTTAGTTGGGGGGTGGGACTATGGCTACACCTTC
TRBJ2-1	-	TRBV6-5	TRBD2	CASSYSLAGVLNEQFF	TGTGCCAGCAGTTACTCCTTAGCGGGAGTACTCAATGAGCAGTTCTTC
TRBJ2-2	-	TRBV4-1	-	CASSQFSRPPNTGELFF	TGCGCCAGCAGCCAATTTTCCCGTCCCCCGAACACCGGGGAGCTGTTTTTT
TRBJ2-1	few	TRBV19	TRBD2	CASSIWAGEGDEQFF	TGTGCCAGTAGTATTTGGGCGGGAGAGGGCGATGAGCAGTTCTTC
TRBJ2-1	-	TRBV24-1	-	CATSGLGLGYYNEQFF	TGTGCCACCAGTGGACTAGGACTGGGTTACTACAATGAGCAGTTCTTC
TRBJ2-7	-	TRBV6-6	-	CASRSRVAEQYF	TGTGCCAGCCGGTCCAGGGTGGCGGAGCAGTACTTC
TRBJ2-2	-	TRBV27	TRBD2	CASSLRSSGRSGELFF	TGTGCCAGCAGTTTGCGTAGTAGCGGGAGGTCCGGGGAGCTGTTTTTT
TRBJ1-5	few	TRBV15	-	CATSRGPSNQPQHF	TGTGCCACCAGCAGAGGACCGAGCAATCAGCCCCAGCATTTT
TRBJ1-1	many	TRBV12-3/TRBV12-4	-	CASSLRGGTEAFF	TGTGCCAGCAGCTTAAGGGGCGGCACTGAAGCTTTCTTT
TRBJ1-2	-	TRBV6-2/TRBV6-3	-	CATSPANYGYTF	TGTGCCACCAGCCCGGCGAACTATGGCTACACCTTC
TRBJ2-5	many	TRBV7-2	-	CASSPTGNQETQYF	TGTGCCAGCAGCCCGACCGGGAACCAAGAGACCCAGTACTTC
TRBJ2-5	few	TRBV18	-	CASSPQQQETQYF	TGTGCCAGCTCACCACAACAGCAAGAGACCCAGTACTTC
TRBJ2-1	few	TRBV7-6	-	CASSFLTSSYNEQFF	TGTGCCAGCAGCTTTCTAACGAGCTCCTACAATGAGCAGTTCTTC
TRBJ2-3	few	TRBV20-1	TRBD1	CSAGGTGVDTQYF	TGCAGTGCTGGGGGGACAGGGGTAGATACGCAGTATTTT
TRBJ2-1	few	TRBV12-3/TRBV12-4	-	CASSVTGTGQFF	TGTGCCAGCAGTGTCACCGGGACTGGGCAGTTCTTC
TRBJ2-3	-	TRBV15	-	CATSPYGDTQYF	TGTGCCACCAGCCCGTATGGCGATACGCAGTATTTT
TRBJ2-5	few	TRBV7-9	-	CASSLVASQETQYF	TGTGCCAGCAGCTTAGTCGCGAGTCAAGAGACCCAGTACTTC
TRBJ2-1	once	TRBV5-4	TRBD2	CASSLGEGSWNEQFF	TGTGCCAGCAGCTTGGGGGAGGGCTCGTGGAATGAGCAGTTCTTC
TRBJ2-3	-	TRBV25-1	TRBD2	CASSESRGLAGGMTDTQYF	TGTGCCAGCAGTGAATCGAGGGGACTAGCGGGAGGCATGACAGATACGCAGTATTTT
TRBJ1-3	medium-sized	TRBV7-2	-	CASGGSGNTIYF	TGTGCCAGCGGAGGCAGTGGAAACACCATATATTTT
TRBJ2-5	-	TRBV7-3	-	CASSFRNYRARQETQYF	TGTGCCAGCAGCTTCAGGAATTACAGGGCTCGGCAAGAGACCCAGTACTTC
TRBJ1-1	few	TRBV12-3/TRBV12-4	-	CASSPQGTNTEAFF	TGTGCCAGCAGCCCCCAGGGGACGAACACTGAAGCTTTCTTT